This TCR beta chain was recovered during a study of blood T cells in healthy people across ages (dated by TCRdb to the mid-2010s). About the full investigation: In model experiments, template switching captured about one uniquely barcoded TCR beta cDNA molecule for every two T cells. The study measured age-related changes in TCR beta repertoire diversity using deep sequencing normalized with unique cDNA molecular identifiers. Four age groups were formed from the donors: young (average about 16 years), middle-aged (roughly 38), aged (about 68) and long-lived (roughly 81). To avoid experimental bias, donors of different ages were spread randomly across the sequencing lanes. The study analyzed two additional independent replicas of 1 million unique cDNA reads from the same blood draw for two donors, one aged 18 to 30 and one aged 80 or older. Results and caveats for the whole study, not just this receptor: The percentage of naive T cells measured by flow cytometry correlated strongly with observed TCR beta diversity. Because profiling used bulk unsorted PBMCs, naive and antigen-experienced compartments could not be compared conclusively. Compared with the aged group, the long-lived group had more naive CD4+ T cells, fewer expanded clones and increased TCR diversity, a pattern suggesting age selection. Donor CMV infection status was unknown, potentially confounding age-related changes in expanded clonotypes. Estimates of total diversity based on one million sequenced T cells were regarded as lower bounds and as underestimates. As age increased, observed TCR beta diversity per million T cells dropped in a roughly linear way, and a significant reduction was already evident by age around 41.

In the case of this clonotype: Its antigen specificity is not known. Base-call qualities are not available, and no considerably larger clone is one nucleotide away.

The CDR1 and CDR2 encoded by the germline V gene are SGHTA and FQGNSA. From its cysteine to its phenylalanine, the CDR3 spans 13 amino acids. Solely the CDR3 DNA is kept, with 39 bases framed from the first base. Cut back by 5 bases and 9 bases, the V and J ends lie 15 bases apart. Systemically healthy Caucasian individuals from Russia, approximately 39 in total and aged roughly 6 to 95 years, were included as donors. Each donor gave 8 to 10 milliliters of peripheral blood, drawn into EDTA-treated Vacutainer tubes. PBMCs were isolated by Ficoll-Paque density-gradient centrifugation, with at least 6 million obtained per sample. Total RNA was extracted from PBMCs with Trizol reagent, with at least 5 micrograms obtained per sample. Naive CD45RAhigh/CD27high T cell percentages were measured by flow cytometry on a PBMC aliquot from every donor. Libraries were built with 5' RACE. The instrument given in TCRdb is Illumina HiSeq 2500. The second PCR ran for about 6 to 12 cycles and used a J-beta primer mix along with a sample-barcoded 5' primer. A template-switch 5' adaptor carrying 12 random nucleotides introduced a unique molecular identifier onto each TCR beta cDNA molecule. Each sample yielded at least 2.5 million CDR3-containing paired-end reads. First-strand cDNA synthesis was performed from all RNA using the Mint cDNA synthesis kit, with priming by a TRBC-specific oligonucleotide. Following uracil-DNA glycosylase treatment, a first 18-cycle PCR with universal primers M1SS and BC2_uni_R was performed on all cDNA. Per the authors' processing: Normalization of each sample was performed by random selection of 1 million high-quality reads, each carrying a distinct molecular identifier. Reads with shared molecular identifiers were discarded instead of being binned into consensus sequences. MiTCR, set to a Q25 quality threshold and the strictest error-elimination algorithm, was used for CDR3 identification, clonotype clustering and error correction. A nonparametric unseen species model with Euler transformation was used to estimate lower-bound total TCR beta diversity. TCRdb reanalyzed the raw reads on its own, using fastp at Q25 for trimming and MiXCR for clone calling, and kept in-frame beta chains. All rows with the same CDR3 protein become a single entry with the most common DNA and genes. These V and J calls originate from TCRdb's pipeline instead of the authors' own analysis. In all, the sample holds 910,000 or so distinct CDR3 sequences, and roughly half of those were seen once. About 20% of the sample comes from the top ten.

Input material: blood. The TCR comes from a woman aged 55-75 years in good health. In this chain, TRBV7-2 is recombined with TRBJ2-3; too little of a D gene remains to name it. The CDR3 has the sequence CASSLESGRTQYF. The DNA sequence is TGTGCCAGCAGCCTCGAATCCGGACGCACGCAGTATTTT.